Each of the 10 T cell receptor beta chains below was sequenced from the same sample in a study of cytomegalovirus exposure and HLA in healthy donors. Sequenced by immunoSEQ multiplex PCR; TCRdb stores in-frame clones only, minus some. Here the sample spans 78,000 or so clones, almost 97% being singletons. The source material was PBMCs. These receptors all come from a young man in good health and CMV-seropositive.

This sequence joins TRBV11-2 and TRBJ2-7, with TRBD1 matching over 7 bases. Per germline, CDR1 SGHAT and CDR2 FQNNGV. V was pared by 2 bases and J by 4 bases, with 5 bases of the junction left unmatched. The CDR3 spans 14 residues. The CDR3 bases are TGTGCCAGCAGCTTACAACAGGGGACATACGAGCAGTACTTC. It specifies CASSLQQGTYEQYF.

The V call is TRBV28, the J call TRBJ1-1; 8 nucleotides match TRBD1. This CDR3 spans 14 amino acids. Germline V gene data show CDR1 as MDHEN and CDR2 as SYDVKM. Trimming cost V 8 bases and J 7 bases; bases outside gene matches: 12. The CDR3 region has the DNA TGTGCCAGCGGAAGAGCGGACAGGGCAAATGAAGCTTTCTTT. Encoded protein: CASGRADRANEAFF.

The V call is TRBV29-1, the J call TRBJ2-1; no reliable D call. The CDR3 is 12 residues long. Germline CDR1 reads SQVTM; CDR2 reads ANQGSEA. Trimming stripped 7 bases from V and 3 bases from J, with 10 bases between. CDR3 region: CSGGNLYNEQFF. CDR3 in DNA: TGCAGCGGAGGCAACCTCTACAATGAGCAGTTCTTC.

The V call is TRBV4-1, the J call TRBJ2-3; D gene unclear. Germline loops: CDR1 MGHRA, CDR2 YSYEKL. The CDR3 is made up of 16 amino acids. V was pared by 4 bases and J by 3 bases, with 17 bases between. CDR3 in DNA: TGCGCCAGCAGCCCGGGTATCCCGCTTCTAACAGATACGCAGTATTTT. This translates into CASSPGIPLLTDTQYF.

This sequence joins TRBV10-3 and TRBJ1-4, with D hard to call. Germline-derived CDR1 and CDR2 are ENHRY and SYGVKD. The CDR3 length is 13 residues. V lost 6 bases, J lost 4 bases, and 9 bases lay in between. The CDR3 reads CAISHTDNEKLFF. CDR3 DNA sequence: TGTGCCATCAGCCACACAGATAATGAAAAACTGTTTTTT.

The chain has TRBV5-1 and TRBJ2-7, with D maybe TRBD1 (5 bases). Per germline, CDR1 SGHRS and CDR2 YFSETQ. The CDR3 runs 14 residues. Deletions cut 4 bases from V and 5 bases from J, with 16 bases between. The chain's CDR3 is CASSPALLGDEQYF. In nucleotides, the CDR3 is TGCGCCAGCAGCCCGGCCCTCCTAGGGGACGAGCAGTACTTC. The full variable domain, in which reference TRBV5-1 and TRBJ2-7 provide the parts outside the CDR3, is KAGVTQTPRYLIKTRGQQVTLSCSPISGHRSVSWYQQTPGQGLQFLFEYFSETQRNKGNFPGRFSGRQFSNSRSEMNVSTLELGDSALYLCASSPALLGDEQYFGPGTRLTVT.

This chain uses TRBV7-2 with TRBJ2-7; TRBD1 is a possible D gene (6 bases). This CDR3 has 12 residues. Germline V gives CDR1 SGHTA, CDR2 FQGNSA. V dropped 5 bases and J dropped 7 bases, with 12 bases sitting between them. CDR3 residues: CASSLDSREQYF. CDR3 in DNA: TGTGCCAGCAGCCTGGACAGCCGGGAGCAGTACTTC.

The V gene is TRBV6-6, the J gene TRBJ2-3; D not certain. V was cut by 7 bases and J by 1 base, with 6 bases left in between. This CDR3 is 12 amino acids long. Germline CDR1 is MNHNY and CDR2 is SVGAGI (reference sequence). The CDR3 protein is CASIRGTDTQYF. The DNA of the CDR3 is TGTGCCAGCATTCGGGGCACAGATACGCAGTATTTT.

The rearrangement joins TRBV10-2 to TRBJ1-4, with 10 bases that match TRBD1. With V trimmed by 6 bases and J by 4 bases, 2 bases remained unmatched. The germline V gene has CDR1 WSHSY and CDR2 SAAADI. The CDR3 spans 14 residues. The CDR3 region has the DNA TGCGCCAGCAGGGACAGGGGGGTTAATGAAAAACTGTTTTTT. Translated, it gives CASRDRGVNEKLFF.

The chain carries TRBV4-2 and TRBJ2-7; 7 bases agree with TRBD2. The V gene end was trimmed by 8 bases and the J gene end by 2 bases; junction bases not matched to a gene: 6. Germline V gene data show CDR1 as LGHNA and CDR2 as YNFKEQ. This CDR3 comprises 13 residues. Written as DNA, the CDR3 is TGTGCCAGCTCCGGGGACTACCCCTACGAGCAGTACTTC. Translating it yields CASSGDYPYEQYF.